The 17 T cell receptor beta chains below all came from one sample that was sequenced in a study of blood T cell repertoires in COVID-19. Some clones are missing from TCRdb's copy, which holds only in-frame ones; the method was immunoSEQ multiplex PCR. The data hold roughly 120,000 clones, with about 85% observed a single time. Sequencing was done on a sample of peripheral blood. The source of these receptors is a man aged 65 to 85 with acute or convalescent COVID-19.

The chain couples TRBV29-1 to TRBJ1-5; D is unresolved. Germline V gene data show CDR1 as SQVTM and CDR2 as ANQGSEA. The CDR3 sequence is 14 residues long. The V gene lost 1 base and the J gene lost 6 bases, with 13 bases spanning the gap. The CDR3 DNA sequence: TGCAGCGTTGAAGGTCAACAGTCTGGTCAGCCCCAGCATTTT. Encoded protein: CSVEGQQSGQPQHF.

J is TRBJ2-1 and V is TRBV6-5; 13 bases are shared with TRBD2. CDR1 is MNHEY and CDR2 is SVGAGI in the germline V gene. CDR3 length: 15 amino acids. The trim removed 6 bases at V and 8 bases at J, leaving 7 bases unmatched. The CDR3 coding sequence is TGTGCCAGCAGACAGGGGGGACTAGCGGGGTATGAGCAGTTCTTC. Protein product: CASRQGGLAGYEQFF.

J is TRBJ2-7 and V is TRBV7-9, with 8 bases matching TRBD1. Germline lookup yields CDR1 SEHNR and CDR2 FQNEAQ (reference sequence). After removal of 4 bases from V and 0 bases from J, the junction contained 8 bases not matched to a gene. The CDR3 sequence is 16 residues long. CDR3 nucleotide sequence: TGTGCCAGCAGCTATATGGGACAGGCTCTCTCCTACGAGCAGTACTTC. Protein product: CASSYMGQALSYEQYF.

The chain couples TRBV6-5 to TRBJ2-2; TRBD1 is a possible D gene (6 bases). The germline CDR1 and CDR2 sequences are MNHEY and SVGAGI. Trimming removed 6 bases at V and 1 base at J, with 12 bases between. The CDR3 is 15 amino acids. CDR3 coding DNA: TGTGCCAGCAGCCGGGACATTTGGAACACCGGGGAGCTGTTTTTT. Its protein is CASSRDIWNTGELFF.

This chain joins TRBV7-2 and TRBJ2-1, with 9 bases that match TRBD1. CDR1 SGHTA and CDR2 FQGNSA come from the germline V gene. V lost 1 base to trimming and J lost 8 bases; unmatched junction nucleotides: 6. This CDR3 comprises 15 residues. CDR3 nucleotide sequence: TGTGCCAGCAGCTTAGGGGGACAGGGAAGATATGAGCAGTTCTTC. As protein: CASSLGGQGRYEQFF.

This clone was observed a few times. The chain combines TRBV7-9 with TRBJ1-1; D possibly corresponds to TRBD1 (6 bases). The CDR3 has 15 amino acids. CDR1 is SEHNR, CDR2 FQNEAQ, per germline (reference sequence). V lost 5 bases and J lost 1, with 14 bases in between. The DNA of the CDR3 is TGTGCCAGCAGCCCGACGACAGGAGGGAACACTGAAGCTTTCTTT. Amino acid sequence: CASSPTTGGNTEAFF. The complete variable domain, with remaining parts taken from reference TRBV7-9 and TRBJ1-1, reads DTGVSQNPRHKITKRGQNVTFRCDPISEHNRLYWYRQTLGQGPEFLTYFQNEAQLEKSRLLSDRFSAERPKGSFSTLEIQRTEQGDSAMYLCASSPTTGGNTEAFFGQGTRLTVV.

This sequence joins TRBV19 and TRBJ2-7; 10 nucleotides align to TRBD1. The CDR3 loop spans 18 amino acids. Unmatched junction bases numbered 13, after V lost 2 bases and J lost 3 bases. Germline CDR1 reads LNHDA; CDR2 reads SQIVND (reference sequence). The CDR3 is CASSIIWGPGQGNYEQYF. In nucleotides, the CDR3 is TGTGCCAGTAGTATAATTTGGGGGCCGGGACAGGGGAACTACGAGCAGTACTTC.

The chain couples TRBV7-8 to TRBJ2-6; 8 bases align to TRBD2. CDR3 length: 22 residues. Per germline, CDR1 SGHVS and CDR2 FQNEAQ. V shed 0 bases, J shed 0 bases, and the junction held 16 bases outside the gene matches. Written as DNA, the CDR3 is TGTGCCAGCAGCTTAGCTCCAGCGGGGGTGGCGGGGAGTTACTCTGGGGCCAACGTCCTGACTTTC. Translating it yields CASSLAPAGVAGSYSGANVLTF.

The chain recombines TRBV5-3 with TRBJ1-4; 7 nucleotides agree with TRBD1. TRBV5-3 is designated an ORF whose function remains uncertain. J lost 6 bases, V lost 4 bases, and 6 bases had no gene match. The CDR3 sequence is 14 residues long. In nucleotides, the CDR3 is TGTGCCAGAAGCGAGGGGGCGTGGGATGAAAAACTGTTTTTT. Its translation: CARSEGAWDEKLFF.

This clone was counted once. The chain carries TRBV21-1 and TRBJ2-7; TRBD1, as called in the table, went unchecked against the DNA. TRBV21-1 is listed as a pseudogene. The CDR3 covers 15 residues. The CDR3 DNA is TGTGCCAGCACCAAAGGGTGGGACAGGACCTACGAGCAGTACTTC. Translated, it gives CASTKGWDRTYEQYF.

The chain joins TRBV27 to TRBJ1-2; the D gene is possibly TRBD1 (6 bases). Germline CDR1 reads MNHEY; CDR2 reads SMNVEV (reference sequence). This CDR3 has 12 residues. CDR3 DNA sequence: TGTGCTCCGGGACAACCTATCTATGGCTACACCTTC. Translating it yields CAPGQPIYGYTF.

J is TRBJ1-4 and V is TRBV5-1, with a possible D match to TRBD1 (6 bases). Trimming took 4 bases from V and 4 from J, leaving 17 bases between them. Germline V gives CDR1 SGHRS, CDR2 YFSETQ. The CDR3 is 16 residues long. DNA of the CDR3: TGCGCCAGCAGCCCGGACCCGACAGGTTATAATGAAAAACTGTTTTTT. Translation gives CASSPDPTGYNEKLFF.

This chain uses TRBV6-5 with TRBJ1-2, with D maybe TRBD1 (5 bases). The germline CDR1 and CDR2 sequences are MNHEY and SVGAGI. The V end lost 8 bases, the J end lost 7 bases, and 11 bases lay between the germline ends. CDR3 length: 11 amino acids. The CDR3 DNA is TGTGCCAGCGATAGGGGTTTTGGCTACACCTTC. Its translation is CASDRGFGYTF.

V usage is TRBV6-1 and J usage is TRBJ1-2; no definite D call. CDR1 and CDR2 (germline): MNHNS, SASEGT. The CDR3 contains 14 residues. Between the trimmed V and J ends, which lost 3 bases and 2 bases, there was a span of 10 bases. CDR3 DNA: TGTGCCAGCAGTGACGCCAGAACAAACTATGGCTACACCTTC. It translates to CASSDARTNYGYTF.

Comment on this clone: One end of the junction fails to match germline, which may point to a read error. The chain couples TRBV10-3 to TRBJ1-1; D is ambiguous. Germline loops: CDR1 ENHRY, CDR2 SYGVKD. The length of the CDR3 is 12 residues. The CDR3 is CAIRSGNSEAFF. The CDR3 DNA reads TGTGCCATCAGGTCCGGGAACAGTGAAGCTTTCTTT.

The CDR3 loop reads CASSPLRAGGQETQYF. The CDR3 DNA is TGTGCCAGCAGTCCCCTCCGAGCGGGGGGCCAAGAGACCCAGTACTTC. The J gene is TRBJ2-5, the V gene TRBV28; 9 nucleotides align to TRBD2. The CDR3 loop spans 16 amino acids. After removal of 5 bases from V and 1 base from J, the junction contained 8 bases not matched to a gene. From germline, CDR1 is MDHEN and CDR2 SYDVKM.

The chain uses TRBV13 and TRBJ1-2; 7 nucleotides match TRBD1. The CDR3 extends over 12 amino acids. V shed 6 bases and J 6 bases; nucleotides not matched to a gene: 4. Germline V gives CDR1 PRHDT, CDR2 FYEKMQ (reference sequence). The CDR3 region is CASSIDRDGYTF. In nucleotides, the CDR3 is TGTGCCAGCAGTATCGACAGGGATGGCTACACCTTC.